These T cell receptor beta chains were read from a single sample in a study of shared clonotypes between healthy human individuals. The method was immunoSEQ multiplex PCR; TCRdb's version includes in-frame clones alone and lacks a portion of them. The sample lists about 820,000 clones; more than 85% were seen once. Sequencing was performed on naive CD8+ T cells sorted from blood. The receptors were gathered from a man younger than 45 in good health. The CDR3 runs from the conserved cysteine through the conserved F or W. The D gene is left open where the match is weak. Expanded clones are given a class, and other clones once, few, many or no size at all.

clone size	J gene	D gene	V gene	CDR3 protein	CDR3 DNA
.	TRBJ2-3	.	TRBV27	CASSFGTSDTQYF	TGTGCCAGCAGTTTCGGGACCTCAGATACGCAGTATTTT
.	TRBJ2-2	.	TRBV28	CASSLGGPGELFF	TGTGCCAGCAGTTTGGGGGGACCCGGGGAGCTGTTTTTT
.	TRBJ2-7	.	TRBV7-2	CASSSLSSYEQYF	TGTGCCAGCAGCTCGTTAAGCTCCTACGAGCAGTACTTC
.	TRBJ2-3	.	TRBV27	CASSSPTAASTDTQYF	TGTGCCAGCAGTTCCCCCACAGCTGCTAGCACAGATACGCAGTATTTT
once	TRBJ2-2	.	TRBV28	CASEGRWTGELFF	TGTGCCAGCGAGGGTCGGTGGACCGGGGAGCTGTTTTTT
.	TRBJ1-2	.	TRBV27	CASRTNGPYGYTF	TGTGCCAGCCGAACGAATGGCCCCTATGGCTACACCTTC
.	TRBJ1-2	TRBD1	TRBV30	CAWDRDGHGYTF	TGTGCCTGGGACAGGGATGGTCATGGCTACACCTTC
.	TRBJ2-7	.	TRBV6-6	CASTGQAYEQYF	TGTGCCAGCACGGGACAAGCCTACGAGCAGTACTTC
.	TRBJ2-7	.	TRBV6-1	CASSDVGFSDEQYF	TGTGCCAGCAGTGACGTAGGTTTTAGCGACGAGCAGTACTTC
once	TRBJ2-7	.	TRBV6-5	CASSYSDEQYF	TGTGCCAGCAGTTACTCGGACGAGCAGTACTTC
.	TRBJ2-2	.	TRBV5-1	CAKDTGELFF	TGCGCCAAAGACACCGGGGAGCTGTTTTTT
.	TRBJ2-1	.	TRBV7-9	CASSLSGGYNEQFF	TGTGCCAGCAGCTTATCGGGTGGCTACAATGAGCAGTTCTTC
.	TRBJ2-1	TRBD1	TRBV25-1	CASSATRDRESNEQFF	TGTGCCAGCAGTGCGACCCGGGACAGGGAATCTAATGAGCAGTTCTTC
few	TRBJ2-1	TRBD2	TRBV6-4	CASSVRAGDYNEQFF	TGTGCCAGCAGTGTCAGAGCGGGAGACTACAATGAGCAGTTCTTC
once	TRBJ2-3	.	TRBV6-1	CASSDFAAHTTDTQYF	TGTGCCAGCAGTGACTTTGCGGCACATACCACAGATACGCAGTATTTT
.	TRBJ2-3	.	TRBV2	CAINEREPRADTQYF	TGTGCCATCAATGAAAGGGAGCCGCGGGCAGATACGCAGTATTTT
.	TRBJ2-3	.	TRBV9	CASSVEQRTDTQYF	TGTGCCAGCAGCGTAGAACAGCGCACAGATACGCAGTATTTT
.	TRBJ2-5	TRBD2	TRBV4-1	CASSQDGASGPQETQYF	TGCGCCAGCAGCCAAGATGGGGCTAGCGGGCCACAAGAGACCCAGTACTTC
.	TRBJ2-7	.	TRBV7-9	CASSSGLVYEQYF	TGTGCCAGCAGCAGTGGACTGGTCTACGAGCAGTACTTC
once	TRBJ2-2	TRBD2	TRBV7-7	CASSYTAAGTSAYTGELFF	TGTGCCAGCAGCTACACAGCAGCTGGGACTAGCGCCTATACCGGGGAGCTGTTTTTT
.	TRBJ1-5	.	TRBV10-3	CAISESIRGGQPQHF	TGTGCCATCAGTGAGTCGATCAGGGGCGGTCAGCCCCAGCATTTT
.	TRBJ1-1	.	TRBV6-6	CASSPNPDTNTEAFF	TGTGCCAGCAGTCCAAACCCCGACACGAACACTGAAGCTTTCTTT
.	TRBJ2-3	.	TRBV18	CASSPSTRNSGAGKDTQYF	TGTGCCAGCTCACCTTCGACGAGAAATTCAGGGGCGGGAAAAGATACGCAGTATTTT
few	TRBJ2-1	.	TRBV27	CASSFDGSSSYNEQFF	TGTGCCAGCAGTTTCGATGGCTCAAGCTCCTACAATGAGCAGTTCTTC
.	TRBJ2-1	.	TRBV14	CASSQVNSYNEQFF	TGTGCCAGCAGCCAAGTCAATTCCTACAATGAGCAGTTCTTC
.	TRBJ2-1	.	TRBV5-1	CASSQRAESSYNEQFF	TGCGCCAGCAGCCAAAGAGCGGAGAGCTCCTACAATGAGCAGTTCTTC
.	TRBJ2-7	.	TRBV7-6	CASSLYGAGYEQYF	TGTGCCAGCAGCTTATATGGGGCTGGCTACGAGCAGTACTTC
.	TRBJ2-4	.	TRBV5-1	CASSRAGLGVKNIQYF	.
.	TRBJ2-4	.	TRBV4-1	CASSQISGGGNIQYF	TGCGCCAGCAGCCAAATCTCAGGGGGAGGAAACATTCAGTACTTC
once	TRBJ2-1	TRBD1	TRBV11-2	CASSRRDSNEQFF	TGTGCCAGCAGCCGCCGGGACAGCAATGAGCAGTTCTTC
.	TRBJ2-1	.	TRBV29-1	CSVADVLGGAYNEQFF	TGCAGCGTTGCAGATGTGTTGGGAGGAGCCTACAATGAGCAGTTCTTC
.	TRBJ1-1	.	TRBV29-1	CSVRLNTEAFF	TGCAGCGTCCGATTGAACACTGAAGCTTTCTTT
.	TRBJ2-1	TRBD2	TRBV19	CASSIALAGAGDNEQFF	TGTGCCAGTAGTATAGCCCTAGCGGGAGCAGGTGACAATGAGCAGTTCTTC
.	TRBJ1-1	TRBD1	TRBV5-1	CASSRGQGENTEAFF	TGCGCCAGCAGCCGCGGACAGGGAGAGAACACTGAAGCTTTCTTT
.	TRBJ1-1	.	TRBV5-4	CASSLNTEAFF	TGTGCCAGCAGCCTAAACACTGAAGCTTTCTTT
.	TRBJ2-7	TRBD2	TRBV28	CASSRRLAGVYEQYF	TGTGCCAGCAGTCGAAGACTAGCGGGAGTCTACGAGCAGTACTTC
.	TRBJ1-5	.	TRBV6-1	CASSELKNSNQPQHF	TGTGCCAGCAGTGAGCTTAAAAATAGCAATCAGCCCCAGCATTTT
.	TRBJ1-5	.	TRBV9	CASGRSNQPQHF	TGTGCCAGCGGACGGAGCAATCAGCCCCAGCATTTT
.	TRBJ1-2	.	TRBV30	CAWYTGAGYGYTF	TGTGCCTGGTATACAGGAGCCGGCTATGGCTACACCTTC
.	TRBJ2-7	.	TRBV4-3	CASSQGAAKHEQYF	TGCGCCAGCAGCCAGGGGGCGGCGAAGCACGAGCAGTACTTC
.	TRBJ2-1	TRBD2	TRBV28	CASSSLAGVNEQFF	TGTGCCAGCAGTTCTCTAGCGGGAGTCAATGAGCAGTTCTTC
.	TRBJ2-7	.	TRBV7-9	CASSFRSYEQYF	TGTGCCAGCAGCTTTCGCAGCTACGAGCAGTACTTC
.	TRBJ2-1	TRBD2	TRBV4-2	CASSPGTSGVNEQFF	TGTGCCAGCAGCCCCGGGACTAGCGGGGTCAATGAGCAGTTCTTC
.	TRBJ1-4	.	TRBV6-6	CASSRQTTNEKLFF	TGTGCCAGCAGTCGACAGACAACTAATGAAAAACTGTTTTTT
.	TRBJ2-2	.	TRBV9	CASSVVLGTGELFF	TGTGCCAGCAGCGTAGTCCTAGGAACCGGGGAGCTGTTTTTT
.	TRBJ2-1	TRBD2	TRBV7-2	CASTREGTYNEQFF	TGTGCCAGCACCAGGGAGGGAACCTACAATGAGCAGTTCTTC
.	TRBJ2-7	.	TRBV4-1	CASSQVEDSSYEQYF	TGCGCCAGCAGCCAAGTTGAGGACAGTTCCTACGAGCAGTACTTC
.	TRBJ1-4	TRBD1	TRBV19	CASSTEPGQYEKLFF	TGTGCCAGTAGTACCGAACCGGGACAGTATGAAAAACTGTTTTTT
.	TRBJ2-7	TRBD2	TRBV9	CASSPSGSVGYEQYF	TGTGCCAGCAGCCCCAGCGGGAGTGTCGGGTACGAGCAGTACTTC
few	TRBJ1-1	.	TRBV7-9	CASTEGSIAFF	TGTGCCAGCACAGAGGGCTCGATCGCTTTCTTT
.	TRBJ2-3	TRBD2	TRBV10-2	CASSEFLWTSSGTDTQYF	TGCGCCAGCAGTGAGTTTCTTTGGACTAGCTCCGGCACAGATACGCAGTATTTT
once	TRBJ2-3	.	TRBV14	CASSQFTDTQYF	TGTGCCAGCAGCCAATTTACAGATACGCAGTATTTT
.	TRBJ2-5	.	TRBV27	CASSPRVTSSQYF	TGTGCCAGCAGTCCCCGGGTGACTAGTTCCCAGTACTTC